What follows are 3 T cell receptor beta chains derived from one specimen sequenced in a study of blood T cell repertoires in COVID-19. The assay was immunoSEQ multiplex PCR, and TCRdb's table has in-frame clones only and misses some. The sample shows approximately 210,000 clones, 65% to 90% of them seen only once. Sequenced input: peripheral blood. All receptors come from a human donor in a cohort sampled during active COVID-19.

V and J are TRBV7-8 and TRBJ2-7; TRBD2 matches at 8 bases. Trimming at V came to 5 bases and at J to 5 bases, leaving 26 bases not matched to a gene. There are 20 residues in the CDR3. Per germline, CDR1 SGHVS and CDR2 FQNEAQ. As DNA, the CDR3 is TGTGCCAGCAGCCTGCCACAGTTGGCGGGAGGTCCCCTGAATCGGGACGAGCAGTACTTC. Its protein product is CASSLPQLAGGPLNRDEQYF.

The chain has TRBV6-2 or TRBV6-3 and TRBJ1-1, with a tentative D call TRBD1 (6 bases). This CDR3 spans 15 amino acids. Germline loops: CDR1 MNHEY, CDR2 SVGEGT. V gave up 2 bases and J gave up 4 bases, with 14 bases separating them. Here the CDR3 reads CASSYGDRSSTEAFF. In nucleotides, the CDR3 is TGTGCCAGCAGTTACGGAGACAGGTCGAGCACTGAAGCTTTCTTT.

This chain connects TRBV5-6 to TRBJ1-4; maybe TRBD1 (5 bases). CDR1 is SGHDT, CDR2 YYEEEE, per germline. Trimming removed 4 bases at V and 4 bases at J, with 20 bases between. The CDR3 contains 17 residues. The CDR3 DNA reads TGTGCCAGCAGCCCAATGGGGCGGACCTTTGGTAATGAAAAACTGTTTTTT. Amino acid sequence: CASSPMGRTFGNEKLFF.